This passage covers 6 T cell receptor beta chains from one sample sequenced in a study of blood T cell repertoires in COVID-19. Clones were sequenced by immunoSEQ multiplex PCR, and TCRdb holds only the in-frame ones, with some missing. The sample comprises 120,000 to 150,000 clones, around nine tenths of which are singletons, and about 9.4% rests with the top ten. The source material was peripheral blood. The receptors shown here come from a woman aged 50 to 60 with active or convalescent COVID-19.

The V call is TRBV19, the J call TRBJ1-6, with D perhaps TRBD1 (5 bases). V was trimmed by 5 bases and J by 0 bases, leaving 14 bases between them. The CDR3 sequence is 17 residues long. Germline loops: CDR1 LNHDA, CDR2 SQIVND (reference sequence). The CDR3 sequence is CASSRSGSSSYNSPLHF. The CDR3 region has the DNA TGTGCCAGTAGTCGCTCAGGGTCGAGCTCCTATAATTCACCCCTCCACTTT.

This rearrangement joins TRBV6-6 to TRBJ2-1; TRBD2 aligns across 9 bases. V was pared by 7 bases and J by 3 bases, with 7 bases of the junction left unmatched. This CDR3 region has 15 residues. CDR1 is MNHNY, CDR2 SVGAGI, per germline (reference sequence). CDR3 sequence reads: CASTLSGRGYNEQFF. For the CDR3, the DNA is TGTGCCAGCACCCTTAGCGGGAGAGGCTACAATGAGCAGTTCTTC.

The chain employs TRBV18 and TRBJ1-1; D uncertain. The germline V gene encodes CDR1 KGHSH and CDR2 LQKENI. V was cut by 2 bases and J by 0 bases, with 13 bases left in between. The CDR3 is made up of 16 amino acids. The CDR3 region is CASSPNAGGLNTEAFF. The CDR3 DNA is TGTGCCAGCTCACCAAATGCAGGTGGGCTGAACACTGAAGCTTTCTTT.

The rearrangement joins TRBV10-3 to TRBJ1-1; D possibly corresponds to TRBD1 (6 bases). The CDR3 spans 15 residues. V was cut by 3 bases and J by 5 bases, with 16 bases left in between. CDR1 is ENHRY, CDR2 SYGVKD, per germline. The CDR3 nucleotides are TGTGCCATCAGTGAAGGGGAGGGGGTAGTTACTGAAGCTTTCTTT. Amino acid sequence: CAISEGEGVVTEAFF.

The CDR3 region has the DNA TGTGCCATCAGGGCCGGGACAGAAAACAATGAGCAGTTCTTC. Amino acid sequence: CAIRAGTENNEQFF. The chain employs TRBV10-3 and TRBJ2-1, with TRBD1 identical over 7 bases. The CDR3 totals 14 residues. V was clipped by 6 bases and J by 5 bases; unmatched bases: 7. Germline values: CDR1 ENHRY, CDR2 SYGVKD.

The chain joins TRBV27 to TRBJ1-1; 7 nucleotides agree with TRBD1. Losses at the gene ends were 5 bases for V and 9 bases for J; bases not matched to a gene: 6. The CDR3 spans 12 residues. Germline CDR1 MNHEY, CDR2 SMNVEV (reference sequence). As DNA, the CDR3 is TGTGCCAGCAGTGCTATGACAGGGAAAGCTTTCTTT. Amino acids: CASSAMTGKAFF.